Sequencing of this TCR beta chain was carried out in a study of cytomegalovirus exposure and HLA in healthy donors. Study at large: Caucasian-associated ancestry cluster membership applied to less than 85% of 398 genotyped donors.

Both 60 Vbeta primers and 13 Jbeta primers went into the PCR. The assay was immunoSEQ multiplex PCR, and TCRdb's table has in-frame clones only and misses some. The top ten hold roughly 0.26% of the sample, which has roughly 230,000 clones, 80% to 90% seen once. Study-level results: Published work reported that the classifier diagnosed cytomegalovirus status with high specificity and sensitivity. Some public TCRs appeared in many individuals, while most sequences were rare. Solely CMV serostatus was available to characterize immune exposure.

For this clone: Its matching antigen is unknown.

The sequence derives from a girl aged 2 to 9 in good health and CMV-seronegative. Material: PBMCs.

CDR3 region: CAWRPLAGGLNTGELFF. Written as DNA, the CDR3 is TGTGCCTGGAGGCCACTAGCGGGAGGGCTGAACACCGGGGAGCTGTTTTTT. V and J are TRBV30 and TRBJ2-2; 13 bases match TRBD2. This CDR3 region has 17 residues. Germline V CDR1 and CDR2: GTSNPN, SVGIG (reference sequence). V gave up 3 bases and J gave up 1 base; unmatched junction bases: 5.